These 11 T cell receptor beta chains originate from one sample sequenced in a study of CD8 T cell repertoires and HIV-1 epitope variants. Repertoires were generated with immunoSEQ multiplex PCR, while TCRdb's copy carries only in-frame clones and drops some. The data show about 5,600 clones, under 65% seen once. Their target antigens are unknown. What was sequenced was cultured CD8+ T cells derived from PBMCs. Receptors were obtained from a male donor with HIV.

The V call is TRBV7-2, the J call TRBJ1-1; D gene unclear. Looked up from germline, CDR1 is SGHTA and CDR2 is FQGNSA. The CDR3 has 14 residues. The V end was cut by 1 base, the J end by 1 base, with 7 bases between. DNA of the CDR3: TGTGCCAGCAGCTTAGGACACCCGAACACTGAAGCTTTCTTT. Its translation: CASSLGHPNTEAFF.

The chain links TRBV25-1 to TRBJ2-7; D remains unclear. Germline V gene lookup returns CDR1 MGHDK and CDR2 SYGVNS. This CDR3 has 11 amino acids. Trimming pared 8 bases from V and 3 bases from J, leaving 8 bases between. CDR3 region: CASEGGYEQYF. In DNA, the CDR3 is TGTGCCAGCGAAGGCGGCTACGAGCAGTACTTC.

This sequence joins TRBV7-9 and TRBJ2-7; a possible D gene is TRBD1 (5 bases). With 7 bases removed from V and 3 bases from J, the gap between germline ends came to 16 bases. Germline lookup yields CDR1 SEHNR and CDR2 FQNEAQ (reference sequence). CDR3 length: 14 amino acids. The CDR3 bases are TGTGCCAGCATAAAAGACAGTCTGGGCTACGAGCAGTACTTC. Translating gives CASIKDSLGYEQYF.

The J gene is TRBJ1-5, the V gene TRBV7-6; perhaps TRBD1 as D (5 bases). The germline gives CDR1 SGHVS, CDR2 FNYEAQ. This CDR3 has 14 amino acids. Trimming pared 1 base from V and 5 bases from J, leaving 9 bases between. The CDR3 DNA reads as TGTGCCAGCAGCTTAGGGGACCGCCATCAGCCCCAGCATTTT. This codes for CASSLGDRHQPQHF. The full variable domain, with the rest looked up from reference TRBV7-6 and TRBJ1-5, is GAGVSQSPRYKVTKRGQDVALRCDPISGHVSLYWYRQALGQGPEFLTYFNYEAQQDKSGLPNDRFSAERPEGSISTLTIQRTEQRDSAMYRCASSLGDRHQPQHFGDGTRLSIL.

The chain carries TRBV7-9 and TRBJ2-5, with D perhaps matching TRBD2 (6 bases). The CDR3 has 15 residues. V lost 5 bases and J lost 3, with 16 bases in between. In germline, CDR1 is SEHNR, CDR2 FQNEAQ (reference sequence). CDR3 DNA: TGTGCCAGCAGCACTCCATGGGCGGGGAAAGAGACCCAGTACTTC. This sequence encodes CASSTPWAGKETQYF.

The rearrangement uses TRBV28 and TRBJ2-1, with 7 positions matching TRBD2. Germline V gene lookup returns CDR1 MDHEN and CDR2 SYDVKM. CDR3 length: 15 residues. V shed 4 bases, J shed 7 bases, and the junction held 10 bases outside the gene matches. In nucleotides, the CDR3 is TGTGCCAGCAGTTACGAGGCAGGGAGGGTTAATGAGCAGTTCTTC. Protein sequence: CASSYEAGRVNEQFF.

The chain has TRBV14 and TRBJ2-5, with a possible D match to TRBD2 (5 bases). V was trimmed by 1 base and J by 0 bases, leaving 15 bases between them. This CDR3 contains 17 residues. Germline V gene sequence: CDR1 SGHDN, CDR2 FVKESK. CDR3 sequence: CASSQVGVTSYQETQYF. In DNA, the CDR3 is TGTGCCAGCAGCCAAGTGGGAGTCACTAGTTACCAAGAGACCCAGTACTTC. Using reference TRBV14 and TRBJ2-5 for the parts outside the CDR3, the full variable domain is EAGVTQFPSHSVIEKGQTVTLRCDPISGHDNLYWYRRVMGKEIKFLLHFVKESKQDESGMPNNRFLAERTGGTYSTLKVQPAELEDSGVYFCASSQVGVTSYQETQYFGPGTRLLVL.

The CDR3 DNA reads TGTGCCAGCAAATACTCGGGAGGAAGCAATCAGCCCCAGCATTTT. Amino acid sequence: CASKYSGGSNQPQHF. The chain joins TRBV27 to TRBJ1-5; D gene ambiguous. Germline CDR1 reads MNHEY; CDR2 reads SMNVEV (reference sequence). The CDR3 covers 15 residues. V lost 7 bases, J lost 1 base, and 14 bases lay in between.

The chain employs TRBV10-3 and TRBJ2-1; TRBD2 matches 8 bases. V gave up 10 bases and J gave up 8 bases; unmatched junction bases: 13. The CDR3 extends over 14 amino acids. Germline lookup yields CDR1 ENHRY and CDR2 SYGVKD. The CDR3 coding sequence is TGTGCCACCGAGGAGAGCGGGAGAGAGGATGAGCAGTTCTTC. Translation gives CATEESGREDEQFF.

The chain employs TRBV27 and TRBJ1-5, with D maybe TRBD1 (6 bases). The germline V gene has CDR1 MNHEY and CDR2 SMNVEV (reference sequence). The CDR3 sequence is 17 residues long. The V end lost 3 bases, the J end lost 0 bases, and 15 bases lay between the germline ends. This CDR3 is CASSFLHGDISNQPQHF. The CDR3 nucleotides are TGTGCCAGCAGTTTCCTCCATGGGGACATTAGCAATCAGCCCCAGCATTTT.

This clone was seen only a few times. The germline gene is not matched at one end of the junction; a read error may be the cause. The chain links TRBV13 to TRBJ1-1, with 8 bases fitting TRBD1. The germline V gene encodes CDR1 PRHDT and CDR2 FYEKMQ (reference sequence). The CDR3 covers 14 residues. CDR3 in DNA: TGTGCCAGCAGCGTAGGGACAGGGAACACTGAAGCTTTCTTT. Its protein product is CASSVGTGNTEAFF.